This is a list of T cell receptor beta chains from one sample in a study of cytomegalovirus exposure and HLA in healthy donors. Clones were read by immunoSEQ multiplex PCR, and TCRdb kept only the in-frame ones, dropping some. The sample includes more than 150,000 clones, 88% of them seen just once. Sequenced sample: PBMCs. Receptors originate from a man younger than 30 in good health and CMV-seronegative. The CDR3 runs from the conserved cysteine through the conserved F or W. D genes are given only for firm matches. Clone size is stated in some rows and not others, as once, few, many or a class when expanded.

d_gene	v_gene	j_gene	abundance	CDR3nt	CDR3aa
-	TRBV6-5	TRBJ1-4	-	TGTGCCAGCAGTTTTACAGGGATTTCTGAAAAACTGTTTTTT	CASSFTGISEKLFF
TRBD2	TRBV29-1	TRBJ2-7	-	TGCAGCGTTGTTCGGCTAGCGGGAGGTTCCTACGAGCAGTACTTC	CSVVRLAGGSYEQYF
TRBD1	TRBV2	TRBJ1-4	-	TGTGCCAGCAGTCCAACAGGGGGGAGGTATGAAAAACTGTTTTTT	CASSPTGGRYEKLFF
-	TRBV15	TRBJ1-1	-	TGTGCCACCAGCGGTCCTATGAACACTGAAGCTTTCTTT	CATSGPMNTEAFF
-	TRBV10-3	TRBJ2-1	-	TGTGCCATCAGGGACTCCATCTCCGGATACAATGAGCAGTTCTTC	CAIRDSISGYNEQFF
-	TRBV6-1	TRBJ1-5	-	TGTGCCAGCAGCCCCACAGGGAAAAGGGATCAGCCCCAGCATTTT	CASSPTGKRDQPQHF
-	TRBV11-2	TRBJ2-1	once	TGTGCCAGCAGCGGCTCCGGGACTGCCCACAATGAGCAGTTCTTC	CASSGSGTAHNEQFF
TRBD2	TRBV5-1	TRBJ2-7	-	TGCGCCAGCAGCTTGGACGGGACTAGTAGCTACGAGCAGTACTTC	CASSLDGTSSYEQYF
-	TRBV6-5	TRBJ2-3	-	TGTGCCAGCAGTCCTGTGGGGGGGCTCTTAGATACGCAGTATTTT	CASSPVGGLLDTQYF
-	TRBV9	TRBJ1-2	-	TGTGCCAGCAGCGCCCCAGGTCGGGACACTCATAACTATGGCTACACCTTC	CASSAPGRDTHNYGYTF
TRBD2	TRBV27	TRBJ2-1	-	TGTGCCAGCAGTTTATACGGAATTAGCGGGAGGGCGCTTTACAATGAGCAGTTCTTC	CASSLYGISGRALYNEQFF
TRBD2	TRBV28	TRBJ2-3	few	TGTGCCAGCAGTTCCAAGCGGGAGATCACAGATACGCAGTATTTT	CASSSKREITDTQYF
-	TRBV5-1	TRBJ2-1	-	TGCGCCAGCAGCTTGGGGCTGAATGAGCAGTTCTTC	CASSLGLNEQFF
-	TRBV7-9	TRBJ1-6	-	TGTGCCAGCAGCTCCAGGGGTGAGGGCCGTTCACCCCTCCACTTT	CASSSRGEGRSPLHF
TRBD1	TRBV7-8	TRBJ2-1	-	TGTGCCAGCAGCTCCACAGGGGTTCGTAATGAGCAGTTCTTC	CASSSTGVRNEQFF
-	TRBV7-9	TRBJ1-6	-	TGTGCCAGCAGCTTGGGGGCAGGGAATTCACCCCTCCACTTT	CASSLGAGNSPLHF
-	TRBV5-1	TRBJ2-7	few	TGCGCCAGCAGCTCCGGGACTCCATCCTACGAGCAGTACTTC	CASSSGTPSYEQYF
TRBD1	TRBV7-9	TRBJ1-2	-	TGTGCCAGCAGCTTAGGGAGTCAGGGGGACCGGGGCTACACCTTC	CASSLGSQGDRGYTF
TRBD2	TRBV6-1	TRBJ2-3	-	TGTGCCAGCAGTGGGGGAGGGCGCCGAGATACGCAGTATTTT	CASSGGGRRDTQYF
TRBD2	TRBV28	TRBJ2-3	-	TGTGCCAGCAGTCCGCGCGGACTAGCGGGGGGCACAGATACGCAGTATTTT	CASSPRGLAGGTDTQYF
TRBD1	TRBV2	TRBJ1-4	-	TGTGCCAGCAGTGATGGGACAGGGCCATCAACTAATGAAAAACTGTTTTTT	CASSDGTGPSTNEKLFF
-	TRBV6-5	TRBJ1-5	-	TGTGCCAGCAGAGGGGTTGGCAATCAGCCCCAGCATTTT	CASRGVGNQPQHF
TRBD1	TRBV28	TRBJ1-1	-	TGTGCCAGCAGTTTAAAGGGACAGGGGGCTTTCTTT	CASSLKGQGAFF
-	TRBV7-9	TRBJ2-3	many	TGTGCCAGCAGCGACGGTCCTGGAGGGTCCACAGATACGCAGTATTTT	CASSDGPGGSTDTQYF
TRBD2	TRBV28	TRBJ2-7	-	TGTGCCAGCAGTTCGGGACTAGCGGGAGAGGTCGGGCCCTACGAGCAGTACTTC	CASSSGLAGEVGPYEQYF